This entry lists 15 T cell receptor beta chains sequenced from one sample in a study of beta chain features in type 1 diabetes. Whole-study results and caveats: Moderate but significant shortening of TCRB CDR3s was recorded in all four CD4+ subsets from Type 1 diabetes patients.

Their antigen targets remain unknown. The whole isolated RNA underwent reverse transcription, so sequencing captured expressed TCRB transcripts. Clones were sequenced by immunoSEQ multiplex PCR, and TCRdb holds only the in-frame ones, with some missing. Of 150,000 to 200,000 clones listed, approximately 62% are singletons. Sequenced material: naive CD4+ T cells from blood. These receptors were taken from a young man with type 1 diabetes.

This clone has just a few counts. The CDR3 DNA follows: TGTGCCTGGGAAGGCACAGATACGCAGTATTTT. Translated, it gives CAWEGTDTQYF. The chain recombines TRBV30 with TRBJ2-3; D call uncertain. CDR3 size: 11 residues. Germline V gene data show CDR1 as GTSNPN and CDR2 as SVGIG (reference sequence). V lost 5 bases, J lost 1 base, and 4 bases lay in between.

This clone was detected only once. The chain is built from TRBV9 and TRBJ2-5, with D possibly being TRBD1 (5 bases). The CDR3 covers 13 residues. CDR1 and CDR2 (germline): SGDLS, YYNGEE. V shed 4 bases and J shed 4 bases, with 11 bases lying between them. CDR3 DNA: TGTGCCAGCAGCACTGGACAAAGAGAGACCCAGTACTTC. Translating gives CASSTGQRETQYF.

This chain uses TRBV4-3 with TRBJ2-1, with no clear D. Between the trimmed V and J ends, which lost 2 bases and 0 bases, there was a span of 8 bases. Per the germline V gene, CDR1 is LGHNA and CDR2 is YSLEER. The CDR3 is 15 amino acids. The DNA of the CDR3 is TGCGCCAGCAGCCAAATTTATAGCTCCTACAATGAGCAGTTCTTC. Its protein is CASSQIYSSYNEQFF.

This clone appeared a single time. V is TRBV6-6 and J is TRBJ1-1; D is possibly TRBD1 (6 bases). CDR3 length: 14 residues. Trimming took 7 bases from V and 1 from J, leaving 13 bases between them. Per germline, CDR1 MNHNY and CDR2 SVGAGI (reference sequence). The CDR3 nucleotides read TGTGCCAGCAAAATGACAGGATCGAACACTGAAGCTTTCTTT. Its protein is CASKMTGSNTEAFF.

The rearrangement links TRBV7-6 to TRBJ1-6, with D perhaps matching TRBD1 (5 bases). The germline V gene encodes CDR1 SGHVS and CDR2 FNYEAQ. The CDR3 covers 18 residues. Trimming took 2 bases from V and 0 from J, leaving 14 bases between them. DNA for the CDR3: TGTGCCAGCAGCTTAAGATCAGGGCCGAGCTCCTATAATTCACCCCTCCACTTT. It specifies CASSLRSGPSSYNSPLHF.

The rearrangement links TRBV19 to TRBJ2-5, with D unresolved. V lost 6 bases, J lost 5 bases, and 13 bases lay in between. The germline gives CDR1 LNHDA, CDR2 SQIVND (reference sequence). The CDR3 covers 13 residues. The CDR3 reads CASSTFGQETQYF. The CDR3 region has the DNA TGTGCCAGTAGCACATTTGGCCAGGAGACCCAGTACTTC. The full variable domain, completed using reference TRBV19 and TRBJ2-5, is DGGITQSPKYLFRKEGQNVTLSCEQNLNHDAMYWYRQDPGQGLRLIYYSQIVNDFQKGDIAEGYSVSREKKESFPLTVTSAQKNPTAFYLCASSTFGQETQYFGPGTRLLVL.

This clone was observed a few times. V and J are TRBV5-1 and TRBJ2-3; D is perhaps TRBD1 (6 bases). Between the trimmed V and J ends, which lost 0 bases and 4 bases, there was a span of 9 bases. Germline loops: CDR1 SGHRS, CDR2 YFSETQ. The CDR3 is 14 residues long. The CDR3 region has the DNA TGCGCCAGCAGCTTGGACAGGGCCCCAGATACGCAGTATTTT. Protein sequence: CASSLDRAPDTQYF.

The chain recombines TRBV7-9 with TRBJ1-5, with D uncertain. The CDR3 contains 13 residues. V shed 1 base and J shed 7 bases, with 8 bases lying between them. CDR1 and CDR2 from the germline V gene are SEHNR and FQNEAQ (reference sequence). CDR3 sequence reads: CASSLGVGQPQHF. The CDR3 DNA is TGTGCCAGCAGCTTAGGGGTCGGGCAGCCCCAGCATTTT.

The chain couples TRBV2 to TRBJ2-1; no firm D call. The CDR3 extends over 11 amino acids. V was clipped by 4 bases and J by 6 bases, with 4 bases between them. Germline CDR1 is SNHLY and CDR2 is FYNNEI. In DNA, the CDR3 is TGTGCCAGCAGTGTGGTCAATGAGCAGTTCTTC. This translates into CASSVVNEQFF. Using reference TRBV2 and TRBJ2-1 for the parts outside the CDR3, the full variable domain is EPEVTQTPSHQVTQMGQEVILRCVPISNHLYFYWYRQILGQKVEFLVSFYNNEISEKSEIFDDQFSVERPDGSNFTLKIRSTKLEDSAMYFCASSVVNEQFFGPGTRLTVL.

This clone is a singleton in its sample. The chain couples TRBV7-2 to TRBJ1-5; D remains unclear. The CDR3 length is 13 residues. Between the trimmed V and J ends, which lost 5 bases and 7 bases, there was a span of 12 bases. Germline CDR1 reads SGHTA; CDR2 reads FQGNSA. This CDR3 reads CASSRGRAQPQHF. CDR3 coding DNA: TGTGCCAGCAGCCGAGGTCGGGCCCAGCCCCAGCATTTT. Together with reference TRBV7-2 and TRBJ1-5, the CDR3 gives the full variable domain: GAGVSQSPSNKVTEKGKDVELRCDPISGHTALYWYRQSLGQGLEFLIYFQGNSAPDKSGLPSDRFSAERTGGSVSTLTIQRTQQEDSAVYLCASSRGRAQPQHFGDGTRLSIL.

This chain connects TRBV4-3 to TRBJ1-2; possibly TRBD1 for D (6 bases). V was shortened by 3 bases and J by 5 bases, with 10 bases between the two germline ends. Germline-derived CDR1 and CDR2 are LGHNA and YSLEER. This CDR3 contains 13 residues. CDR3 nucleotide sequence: TGCGCCAGCAGCCAGGCTACAGGGTATGGCTACACCTTC. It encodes CASSQATGYGYTF.

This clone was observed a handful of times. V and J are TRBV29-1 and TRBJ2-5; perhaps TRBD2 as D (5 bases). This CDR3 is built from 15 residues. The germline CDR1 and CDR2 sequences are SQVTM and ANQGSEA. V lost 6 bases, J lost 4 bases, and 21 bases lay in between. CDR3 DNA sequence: TGCAGCGTGCCCCTCGGGGTGGGAGTAGGAGAGACCCAGTACTTC. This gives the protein CSVPLGVGVGETQYF.

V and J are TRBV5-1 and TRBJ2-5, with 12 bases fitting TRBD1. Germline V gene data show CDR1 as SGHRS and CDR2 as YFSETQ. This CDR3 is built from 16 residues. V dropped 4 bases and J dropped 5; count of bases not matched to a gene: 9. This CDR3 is CASSARDRGPRETQYF. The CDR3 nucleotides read TGCGCCAGCAGCGCAAGGGACAGGGGGCCTCGGGAGACCCAGTACTTC.

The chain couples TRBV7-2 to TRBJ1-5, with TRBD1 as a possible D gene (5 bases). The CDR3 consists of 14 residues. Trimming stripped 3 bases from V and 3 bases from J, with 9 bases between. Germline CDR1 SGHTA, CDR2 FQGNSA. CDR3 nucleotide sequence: TGTGCCAGCAGCTTCCAGGGCGACAATCAGCCCCAGCATTTT. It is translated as CASSFQGDNQPQHF.

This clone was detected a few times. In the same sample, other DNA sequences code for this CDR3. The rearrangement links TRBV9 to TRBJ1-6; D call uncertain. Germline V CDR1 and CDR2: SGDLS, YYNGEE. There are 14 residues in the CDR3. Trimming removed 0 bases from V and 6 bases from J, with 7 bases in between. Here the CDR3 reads CASSVEGGNSPLHF. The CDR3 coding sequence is TGTGCCAGCAGCGTAGAGGGAGGTAATTCACCCCTCCACTTT.